What follows are 3 T cell receptor beta chains derived from one specimen sequenced in a study of T-cell reconstitution after alpha-beta-depleted transplantation in children. Unique molecular identifiers were incorporated into the prepared TCRbeta library. A single record per CDR3 protein comes from TCRdb applying MiXCR to the PCR reads. The repertoire holds about 160,000 distinct CDR3 sequences, with over 8.5% as singletons. Sequences were derived from PBMCs, sampled before TCRalphabeta/CD19-depleted stem cell transplant. Receptors originate from a boy younger than 10 with acute myeloid leukemia, due to receive a stem cell transplant.

A note on this clonotype: The junction shows a germline mismatch at one end, possibly a read error. The rearrangement joins TRBV7-8 to TRBJ2-2; 10 positions match TRBD1. This CDR3 comprises 14 residues. CDR1 is SGHVS and CDR2 is FQNEAQ in the germline V gene. CDR3 sequence reads: CTSSSGTGVGELFF. For the CDR3, the DNA is TGTACCAGCAGCTCAGGGACAGGGGTCGGGGAGCTGTTTTTT.

This clonotype was detected only a few times. The chain has TRBV28 and TRBJ1-4; D call uncertain. Germline values: CDR1 MDHEN, CDR2 SYDVKM. The V end lost 4 bases, the J end lost 2 bases, and 11 bases lay between the germline ends. The CDR3 length is 15 residues. The DNA of the CDR3 is TGTGCCAGCAGTTGGGTAGTGGGGACTAATGAAAAACTGTTTTTT. This translates into CASSWVVGTNEKLFF. The variable domain in full, completed from reference TRBV28 and TRBJ1-4, reads DVKVTQSSRYLVKRTGEKVFLECVQDMDHENMFWYRQDPGLGLRLIYFSYDVKMKEKGDIPEGYSVSREKKERFSLILESASTNQTSMYLCASSWVVGTNEKLFFGSGTQLSVL.

Ten or more counts support this clonotype. The chain recombines TRBV7-2 with TRBJ2-3, with a possible D match to TRBD2 (6 bases). The germline gives CDR1 SGHTA, CDR2 FQGNSA. The CDR3 covers 14 residues. V gave up 3 bases and J gave up 1 base, with 8 bases separating them. CDR3 nucleotides: TGTGCCAGCAGCTTGCGGGGCCGCACAGATACGCAGTATTTT. Its translation: CASSLRGRTDTQYF.